This T cell receptor (beta chain) is from a study of OX40 agonist ivuxolimab in advanced cancers. Study-wide context: Intravenous ivuxolimab at 0.01 to 10 mg/kg was given to patients every 2 weeks.

Sequencing was performed with immunoSEQ multiplex PCR; in TCRdb, only in-frame clones are kept and a portion is missing. The sample includes tens of thousands of clones, 87% of them seen just once. Whole-study findings and limits: Among the lowest peripheral clonal expansion occurred in 0.1-3.0 mg/kg partial responders.

Unmatched junction bases numbered 4, after V lost 4 bases and J lost 2 bases. The germline V gene encodes CDR1 SGDLS and CDR2 YYNGEE. This CDR3 contains 14 residues. With respect to this clone: Its antigen remains unidentified.

The clonotype originates from an adult with an advanced solid tumor such as melanoma, head and neck, liver or kidney cancer. The material was CD4+ or CD8+ T cells sorted from blood, obtained in a trial of the OX40 agonist ivuxolimab. The chain joins TRBV9 to TRBJ2-7; 9 bases align to TRBD2. The CDR3 reads CASSLAGATYEQYF. In DNA, the CDR3 is TGTGCCAGCAGCTTAGCGGGGGCAACCTACGAGCAGTACTTC.